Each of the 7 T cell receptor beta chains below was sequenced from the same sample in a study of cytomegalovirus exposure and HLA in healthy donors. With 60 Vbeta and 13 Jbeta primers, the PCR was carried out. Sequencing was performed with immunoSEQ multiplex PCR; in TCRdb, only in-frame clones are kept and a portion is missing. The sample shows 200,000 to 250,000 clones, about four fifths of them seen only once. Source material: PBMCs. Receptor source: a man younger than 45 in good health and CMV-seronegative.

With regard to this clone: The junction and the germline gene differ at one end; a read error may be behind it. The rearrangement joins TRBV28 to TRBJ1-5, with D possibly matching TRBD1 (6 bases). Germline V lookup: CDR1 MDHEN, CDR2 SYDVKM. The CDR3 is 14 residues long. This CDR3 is CASSLGLGTSRGYF. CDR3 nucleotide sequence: TGTGCCAGCAGTTTAGGGCTCGGGACATCTCGAGGGTATTTT.

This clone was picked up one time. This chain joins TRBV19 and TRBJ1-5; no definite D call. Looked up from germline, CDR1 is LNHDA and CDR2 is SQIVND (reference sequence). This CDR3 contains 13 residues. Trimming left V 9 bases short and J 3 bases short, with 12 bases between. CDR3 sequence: CASRGSANQPQHF. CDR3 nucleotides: TGTGCCAGCCGGGGATCCGCCAATCAGCCCCAGCATTTT. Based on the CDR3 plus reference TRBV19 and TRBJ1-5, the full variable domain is DGGITQSPKYLFRKEGQNVTLSCEQNLNHDAMYWYRQDPGQGLRLIYYSQIVNDFQKGDIAEGYSVSREKKESFPLTVTSAQKNPTAFYLCASRGSANQPQHFGDGTRLSIL.

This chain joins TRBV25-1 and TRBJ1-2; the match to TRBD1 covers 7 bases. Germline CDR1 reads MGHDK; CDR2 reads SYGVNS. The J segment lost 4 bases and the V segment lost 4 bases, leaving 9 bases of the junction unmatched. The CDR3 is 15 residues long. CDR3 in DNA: TGTGCCAGCAGTGTCTACACAGGGGAAATCTATGGCTACACCTTC. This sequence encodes CASSVYTGEIYGYTF.

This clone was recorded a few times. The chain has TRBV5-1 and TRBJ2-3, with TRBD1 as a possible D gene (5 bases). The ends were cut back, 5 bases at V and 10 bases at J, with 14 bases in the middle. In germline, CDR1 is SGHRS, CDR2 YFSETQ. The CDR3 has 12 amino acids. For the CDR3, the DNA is TGCGCCAGCAGACAGGACACTGGCCCGCAGTATTTT. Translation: CASRQDTGPQYF.

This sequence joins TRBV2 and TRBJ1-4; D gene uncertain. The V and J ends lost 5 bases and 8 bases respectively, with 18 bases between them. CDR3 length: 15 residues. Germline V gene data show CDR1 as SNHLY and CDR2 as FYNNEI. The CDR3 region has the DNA TGTGCCAGCAGTTATGGCAGTAGGGAGTGGGAAAAACTGTTTTTT. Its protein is CASSYGSREWEKLFF.

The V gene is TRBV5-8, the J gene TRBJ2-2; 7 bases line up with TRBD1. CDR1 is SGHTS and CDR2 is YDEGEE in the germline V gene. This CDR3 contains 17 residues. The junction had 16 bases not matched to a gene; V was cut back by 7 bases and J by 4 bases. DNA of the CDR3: TGTGCCAGCGCCTTAGGGCTTACAGGGGTGTCCACCGGGGAGCTGTTTTTT. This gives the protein CASALGLTGVSTGELFF.

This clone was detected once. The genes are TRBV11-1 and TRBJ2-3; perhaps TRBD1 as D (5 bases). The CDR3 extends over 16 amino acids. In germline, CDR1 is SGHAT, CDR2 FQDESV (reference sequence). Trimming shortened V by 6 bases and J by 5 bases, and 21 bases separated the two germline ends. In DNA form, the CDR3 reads TGTGCCAGCAGTAAGAATAGTGCAGGGCTTAGAGATACGCAGTATTTT. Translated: CASSKNSAGLRDTQYF.